These 2 T cell receptor beta chains originate from one sample sequenced in a study of molecular identifiers for immune sequencing clone quantification. TCRdb used MiXCR to reprocess the PCR reads, holding one entry per CDR3 protein. The table records some 320,000 distinct CDR3 sequences, roughly 23% of them present only once. Sequencing input: naive CD8+ T cells from blood, with Jurkat cell RNA spiked in. Subset denoted: FACS-sorted CD8+CD4-CCR7+CD45RA+ naive T cells. The receptors come from a human donor in good health. Some libraries in this study had Jurkat cell RNA spiked in.

On this clonotype: This may stem from a read error, because a much larger clone lies one nucleotide away. The chain uses TRBV27 and TRBJ2-3; D is uncertain. CDR1 is MNHEY, CDR2 SMNVEV, per germline (reference sequence). Trimming left V 5 bases short and J 5 bases short, with 14 bases between. This CDR3 region has 14 residues. The CDR3 DNA is TGTGCCAGCAGTGCTATGACACATGGAGATACGCAGTATTTT. Protein sequence: CASSAMTHGDTQYF.

This clonotype showed up just once. Since a much larger clone is just one base distant, this may be a read error. This likely comes from a read error, as the CDR3 has no conserved phenylalanine or tryptophan at its end. The chain combines TRBV14 with TRBJ2-7; D remains unclear. This CDR3 has 14 amino acids. Germline V CDR1 and CDR2: SGHDN, FVKESK. Deletions cut 1 base from V and 3 bases from J, with 10 bases between. CDR3 amino acids: CASSQGIGFYEQYI. The DNA for the CDR3 is TGTGCCAGCAGCCAAGGGATCGGGTTCTACGAGCAGTACATC.